The clone carrying this TCR beta chain showed up just a few times. As yet, its antigen is unknown. Staining for CD45RO/CCR7/CD25/CD127/CD95/CD27 allowed sorting of CD4+ naive, central memory, regulatory and stem cell-like memory cells. Purities in excess of 95% were seen in all sorted populations. These data belong to a study of beta chain features in type 1 diabetes. The wider study: Age, gender, cell numbers and subset yield matched between patients and controls. Taken together, all samples contributed some 98 million examined sorted cells. Study-wide findings and caveats: Moderate but significant shortening of TCRB CDR3s was recorded in all four CD4+ subsets from Type 1 diabetes patients.

The CDR3 is 15 residues long. CDR1 is SGHRS, CDR2 YFSETQ, per germline. The ends were cut back, 2 bases at V and 1 base at J, with 12 bases in the middle. The entirety of the isolated RNA underwent reverse transcription, so expressed TCRB transcripts were sequenced. TCRdb's table, derived via immunoSEQ multiplex PCR, lists solely in-frame clones and lacks some. The sample holds about 360,000 clones, around 13% seen once. The chain employs TRBV5-1 and TRBJ2-5; D is perhaps TRBD1 (6 bases). This clonotype was obtained from a young woman with type 1 diabetes. Sequencing used naive CD4+ T cells from blood. CDR3 region: CASSFQGILQETQYF. Here the CDR3 DNA reads TGCGCCAGCAGCTTCCAGGGGATACTCCAAGAGACCCAGTACTTC. The variable domain in full, with the rest retrieved from reference TRBV5-1 and TRBJ2-5, is KAGVTQTPRYLIKTRGQQVTLSCSPISGHRSVSWYQQTPGQGLQFLFEYFSETQRNKGNFPGRFSGRQFSNSRSEMNVSTLELGDSALYLCASSFQGILQETQYFGPGTRLLVL.